This T cell receptor (beta chain) was identified during a study of blood T cell repertoires in COVID-19. Germline V lookup: CDR1 SGHRS, CDR2 YFSETQ. CDR3 length: 15 amino acids. V was pared by 2 bases and J by 3 bases, with 6 bases of the junction left unmatched. Profiling relied on immunoSEQ multiplex PCR, and the TCRdb table lists in-frame clones only, not all of them. The sample contains 130,000 or so clones, about 80% of which appear only once. This sequence joins TRBV5-1 and TRBJ2-5, with TRBD2 identical over 8 bases. The sequence derives from a woman aged 60 to 75 with acute or convalescent COVID-19. Sequenced: peripheral blood. The CDR3 loop reads CASSLGGGREETQYF. The CDR3 DNA reads TGCGCCAGCAGCTTAGGCGGGGGGAGGGAAGAGACCCAGTACTTC.